The clone carrying this T cell receptor (beta chain) has only a few counts. Deletions cut 5 bases from V and 7 bases from J, with 17 bases between. This CDR3 is built from 15 residues. Germline V CDR1 and CDR2: KGHSH, LQKENI. The authors' processing: Amplification with reference gene primers provided the estimates of nucleated cell counts. Using immunoSEQ multiplex PCR, the repertoire was profiled, and TCRdb retains in-frame clones only, with some absent. Clone size and the V and J calls come from that table; the DNA yielded D and trimming. This sample has more than 95,000 clones, with 75% to 85% found just once. The data were taken from a study of blood T cell repertoires in COVID-19. For the study at large: Specimens from acute and convalescent COVID-19 originated in the United States, Italy and Spain. T cells, B-cell-depleted T cells, or PBMCs supplied cDNA or gDNA.

The sample was peripheral blood. The genes are TRBV18 and TRBJ1-4, with D possibly matching TRBD1 (6 bases). The origin of this receptor is a man aged 60 to 75 with acute or convalescent COVID-19. The CDR3 reads CASSFTQGSGEKLFF. The CDR3 region has the DNA TGTGCCAGCTCATTTACACAGGGCAGCGGTGAAAAACTGTTTTTT. Variable domain in full (rest from reference TRBV18 and TRBJ1-4): NAGVMQNPRHLVRRRGQEARLRCSPMKGHSHVYWYRQLPEEGLKFMVYLQKENIIDESGMPKERFSAEFPKEGPSILRIQQVVRGDSAAYFCASSFTQGSGEKLFFGSGTQLSVL.